This entry describes one T cell receptor beta chain. A clone one base away is much larger, so this may be a read error. This entry belongs to a study of T cells in Graves' hyperthyroidism and ophthalmopathy. V lost 7 bases to trimming and J lost 7 bases; unmatched junction nucleotides: 13. The CDR3 is 14 residues long. CDR1 is SGHRS, CDR2 YFSETQ, per germline. Clinical symptoms, serum thyroxine, TRAb, thyroid ultrasound and orbital computed tomography informed diagnoses. Amplification yielded TCR beta CDR3 regions, with RNA transcripts as the source. HTBI primers were used for first-round RT-PCR of the TCR CDR3. TCRdb re-called the multiplex PCR reads through MiXCR, storing one row per CDR3 protein. The sample lists 350,000 to 400,000 distinct CDR3 sequences; about 18% were seen once.

Sequencing input: blood. The source of this sequence is a woman under 30 with Graves' hyperthyroidism. J is TRBJ1-2 and V is TRBV5-1; TRBD1 aligns across 7 bases. The CDR3 nucleotides read TGCGCCAGCGGCAGTGACAGGGTTGCGGCTGGCTACACCTTC. This sequence encodes CASGSDRVAAGYTF.